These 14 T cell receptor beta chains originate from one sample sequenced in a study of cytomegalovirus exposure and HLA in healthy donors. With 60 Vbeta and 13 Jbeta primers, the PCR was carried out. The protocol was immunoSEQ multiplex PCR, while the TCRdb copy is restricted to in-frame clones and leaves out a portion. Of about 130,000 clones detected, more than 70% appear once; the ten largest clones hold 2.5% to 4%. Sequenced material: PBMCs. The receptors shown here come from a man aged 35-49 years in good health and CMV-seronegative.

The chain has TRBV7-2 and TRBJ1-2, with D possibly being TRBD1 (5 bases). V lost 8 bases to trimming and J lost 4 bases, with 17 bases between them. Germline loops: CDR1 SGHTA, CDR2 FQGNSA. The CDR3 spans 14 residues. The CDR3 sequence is CASADRGGPYGYTF. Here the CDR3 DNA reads TGTGCCAGCGCAGATCGGGGGGGACCCTATGGCTACACCTTC.

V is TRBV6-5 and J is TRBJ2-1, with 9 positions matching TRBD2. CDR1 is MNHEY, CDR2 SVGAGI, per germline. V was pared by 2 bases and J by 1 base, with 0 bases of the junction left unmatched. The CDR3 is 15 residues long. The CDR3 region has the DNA TGTGCCAGCAGTTACCTAGCGGGGTCCTACAATGAGCAGTTCTTC. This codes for CASSYLAGSYNEQFF.

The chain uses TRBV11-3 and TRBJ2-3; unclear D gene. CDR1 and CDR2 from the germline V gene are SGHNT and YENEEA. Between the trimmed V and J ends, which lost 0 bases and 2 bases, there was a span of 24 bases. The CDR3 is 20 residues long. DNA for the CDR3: TGTGCCAGCAGCTTAGAAGCTTTTGGGTCAGGCGCCTCCTTCACAGATACGCAGTATTTT. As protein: CASSLEAFGSGASFTDTQYF.

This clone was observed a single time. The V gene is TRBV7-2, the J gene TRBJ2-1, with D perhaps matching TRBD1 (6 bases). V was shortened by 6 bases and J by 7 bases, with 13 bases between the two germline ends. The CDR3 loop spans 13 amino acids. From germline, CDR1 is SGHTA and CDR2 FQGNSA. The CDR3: CASRRGGGNEQFF. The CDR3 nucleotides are TGTGCCAGCAGAAGAGGGGGTGGAAATGAGCAGTTCTTC.

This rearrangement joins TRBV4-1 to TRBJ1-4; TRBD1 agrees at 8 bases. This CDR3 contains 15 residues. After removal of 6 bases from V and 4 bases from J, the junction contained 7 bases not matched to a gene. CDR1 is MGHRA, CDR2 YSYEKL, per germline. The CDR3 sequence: CASRLEQGGNEKLFF. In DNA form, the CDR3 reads TGCGCCAGCAGACTAGAACAGGGGGGTAATGAAAAACTGTTTTTT.

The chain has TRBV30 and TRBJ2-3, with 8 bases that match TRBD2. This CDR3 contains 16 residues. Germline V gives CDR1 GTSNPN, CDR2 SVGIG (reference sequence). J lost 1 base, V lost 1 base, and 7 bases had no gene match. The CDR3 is CAWSGWGREGTDTQYF. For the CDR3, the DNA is TGTGCCTGGAGTGGATGGGGGCGGGAGGGCACAGATACGCAGTATTTT.

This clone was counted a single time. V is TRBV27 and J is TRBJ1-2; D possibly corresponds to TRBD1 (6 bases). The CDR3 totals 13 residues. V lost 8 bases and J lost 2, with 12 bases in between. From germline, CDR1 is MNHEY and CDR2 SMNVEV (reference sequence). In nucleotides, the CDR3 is TGTGCCAGCGGGCTTGACAGGAACTATGGCTACACCTTC. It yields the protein CASGLDRNYGYTF.

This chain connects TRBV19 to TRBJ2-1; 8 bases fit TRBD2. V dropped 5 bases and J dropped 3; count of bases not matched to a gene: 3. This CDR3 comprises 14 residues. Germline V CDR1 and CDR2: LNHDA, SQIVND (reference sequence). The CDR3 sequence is CASSQSGGYNEQFF. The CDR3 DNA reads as TGTGCCAGTAGTCAAAGCGGGGGCTACAATGAGCAGTTCTTC.

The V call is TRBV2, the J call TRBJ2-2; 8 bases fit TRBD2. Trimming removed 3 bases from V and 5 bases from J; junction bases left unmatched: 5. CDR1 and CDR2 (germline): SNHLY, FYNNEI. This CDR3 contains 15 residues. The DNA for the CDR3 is TGTGCCAGCAGTGAGGGAGTAGCGGGAACCGGGGAGCTGTTTTTT. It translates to CASSEGVAGTGELFF.

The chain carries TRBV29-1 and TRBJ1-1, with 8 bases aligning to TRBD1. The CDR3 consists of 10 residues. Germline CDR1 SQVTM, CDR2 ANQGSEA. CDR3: CASGDRRAFF. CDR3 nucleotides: TGCGCCTCGGGGGACAGGAGGGCTTTCTTT.

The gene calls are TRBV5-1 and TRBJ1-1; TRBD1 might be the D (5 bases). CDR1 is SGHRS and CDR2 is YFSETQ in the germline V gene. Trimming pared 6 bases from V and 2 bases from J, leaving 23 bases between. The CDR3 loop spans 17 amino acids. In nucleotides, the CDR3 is TGCGCCAGCACCCAAGACCAGGGATATACGGGTAACACTGAAGCTTTCTTT. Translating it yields CASTQDQGYTGNTEAFF.

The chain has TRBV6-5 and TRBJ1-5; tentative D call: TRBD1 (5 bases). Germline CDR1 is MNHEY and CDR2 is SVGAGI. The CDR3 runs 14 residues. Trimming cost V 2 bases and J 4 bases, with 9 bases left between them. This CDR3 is CASSYVGGNQPQHF. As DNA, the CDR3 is TGTGCCAGCAGTTACGTTGGGGGGAATCAGCCCCAGCATTTT.

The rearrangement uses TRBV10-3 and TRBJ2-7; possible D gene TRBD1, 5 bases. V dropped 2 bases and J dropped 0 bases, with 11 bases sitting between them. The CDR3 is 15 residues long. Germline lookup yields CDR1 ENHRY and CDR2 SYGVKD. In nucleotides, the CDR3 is TGTGCCATCAGTGAGCATCAGGGCAGCTCCTACGAGCAGTACTTC. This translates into CAISEHQGSSYEQYF.

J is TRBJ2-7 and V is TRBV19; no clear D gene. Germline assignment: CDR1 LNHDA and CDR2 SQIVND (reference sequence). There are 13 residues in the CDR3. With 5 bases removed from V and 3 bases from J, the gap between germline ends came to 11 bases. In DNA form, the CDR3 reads TGTGCCAGTAGTGGGCACTCTGACTACGAGCAGTACTTC. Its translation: CASSGHSDYEQYF.